This T cell receptor (beta chain) came from a study of blood T cell repertoires in COVID-19. Overall study: Some COVID-19 samples were acute and others convalescent; all came from the United States, Italy and Spain. PBMCs, B-cell-depleted T cells, or T cells were the source of the cDNA or gDNA that made up the material.

CDR3 size: 12 residues. Germline V gene data show CDR1 as LNHDA and CDR2 as SQIVND (reference sequence). Trimming stripped 6 bases from V and 4 bases from J, with 9 bases between. Per the original data handling: Amplification from reference gene primers served as the basis for estimated nucleated cell counts. Profiling relied on immunoSEQ multiplex PCR, and the TCRdb table lists in-frame clones only, not all of them. V and J calls and clone size are those listed in that table; D and trimming were worked out from the DNA. This sample has about 170,000 clones; more than 75% occur once, and the top ten carry roughly 2.5%. In Seattle, patients joined the study during active infection and were tracked longitudinally. This clone was counted once.

This chain connects TRBV19 to TRBJ1-2, with D maybe TRBD1 (5 bases). Sequenced input: peripheral blood. The receptor comes from a woman older than 75 with COVID-19, enrolled during active disease. DNA for the CDR3: TGTGCCAGTAGCCGGACAAGCTATGGCTACACCTTC. As protein: CASSRTSYGYTF. Variable domain in full (rest from reference TRBV19 and TRBJ1-2): DGGITQSPKYLFRKEGQNVTLSCEQNLNHDAMYWYRQDPGQGLRLIYYSQIVNDFQKGDIAEGYSVSREKKESFPLTVTSAQKNPTAFYLCASSRTSYGYTFGSGTRLTVV.